This TCR beta chain was sequenced for a study of somatic mutations in cytotoxic T cells in rheumatoid arthritis. Study summary: A roughly 32 ml EDTA sample of patient blood was drawn right after diagnosis, before any treatment.

Whole-study findings and limits: No significant CD8+ T-cell clonality difference was found between rheumatoid arthritis patients and age-matched controls.

The CDR3 loop spans 16 amino acids. V was pared by 4 bases and J by 8 bases, with 9 bases of the junction left unmatched. The germline CDR1 and CDR2 sequences are SGHRS and YFSETQ. Sequenced by immunoSEQ multiplex PCR; TCRdb stores in-frame clones only, minus some. The table has about 4,200 clones, around 70% seen once. Details on this clone: What it binds is unknown.

The clonotype was recovered from an adult with rheumatoid arthritis. V usage is TRBV5-1 and J usage is TRBJ1-4; 12 nucleotides match TRBD1. The sample taken for sequencing was CD8+ T cells sorted from blood. CDR3 nucleotide sequence: TGCGCCAGCAGCCGGGGACAGGGGGCGCGGAGCGAAAAACTGTTTTTT. This codes for CASSRGQGARSEKLFF.